These T cell receptor beta chains were read from a single sample in a study of CD8 T cells in Susac syndrome. TCRdb used MiXCR to reprocess the immunoSEQ multiplex PCR reads, holding one entry per CDR3 protein. The sample comprises approximately 210,000 distinct CDR3 sequences, approximately 94% of which are singletons, and about 0.15% rests with the top ten. Sequencing was performed on CD4+ T cells from PBMCs. These receptors were obtained from a human donor with Susac syndrome. CDR3s leave out the opening cysteine and the closing phenylalanine or tryptophan.

j_gene | v_gene | CDR3aa
TRBJ1-2 | TRBV7-2 | ASSSRSGGSYGYT
TRBJ2-7 | TRBV12-3/TRBV12-4 | ASSPDRGGTYEQY
TRBJ2-7 | TRBV19 | ASSTADRVYEQY
TRBJ2-7 | TRBV7-2 | ASSLARVDEQY
TRBJ1-1 | TRBV20-1 | SAPRTGGTEAF
TRBJ2-1 | TRBV20-1 | SAPDVLGEQF
TRBJ1-6 | TRBV20-1 | SARESRGSNSPLH
TRBJ2-1 | TRBV3-1 | ASSQPWDNEQF
TRBJ1-2 | TRBV18 | ASSPPGDRGAHT
TRBJ2-1 | TRBV30 | AWSPVGRGDYNEQF
TRBJ1-1 | TRBV9 | ASSVDGLSSEAF
TRBJ2-1 | TRBV19 | ASSLVRNDEQF
TRBJ1-2 | TRBV28 | ASSTPSNYGYT
TRBJ1-1 | TRBV30 | AWKRTANTEAF
TRBJ2-5 | TRBV24-1 | ATSDPGQPKETQY
TRBJ2-3 | TRBV11-2 | ASSDRGSNTDTQY